This entry features one T cell receptor beta chain sequence. These data are taken from a study of blood T cell repertoires in COVID-19. In the study overall: Sites across the United States, Italy and Spain contributed samples from acute and convalescent COVID-19. T cells, B-cell-depleted T cells, or PBMCs supplied cDNA or gDNA.

Germline V gene data show CDR1 as SGHNT and CDR2 as YENEEA. The CDR3 sequence is 15 residues long. V gave up 2 bases and J gave up 9 bases; unmatched junction bases: 10. Study processing details: Nucleated cell counts were estimated from reference gene primer amplification. Repertoires were generated with immunoSEQ multiplex PCR, while TCRdb's copy carries only in-frame clones and drops some. The DNA gave D and trimming, while V, J and clone size come from that table. The sample has 93,000 or so clones, roughly 84% seen once. This TCR came from a human donor in a cohort sampled during active COVID-19. The sequencing sample was made of peripheral blood. V gene TRBV11-3 combines with J gene TRBJ2-1, with TRBD1 matching over 7 bases. CDR3 protein: CASSLTAGGLGEQFF. CDR3 nucleotide sequence: TGTGCCAGCAGCTTAACGGCAGGGGGTCTCGGTGAGCAGTTCTTC.